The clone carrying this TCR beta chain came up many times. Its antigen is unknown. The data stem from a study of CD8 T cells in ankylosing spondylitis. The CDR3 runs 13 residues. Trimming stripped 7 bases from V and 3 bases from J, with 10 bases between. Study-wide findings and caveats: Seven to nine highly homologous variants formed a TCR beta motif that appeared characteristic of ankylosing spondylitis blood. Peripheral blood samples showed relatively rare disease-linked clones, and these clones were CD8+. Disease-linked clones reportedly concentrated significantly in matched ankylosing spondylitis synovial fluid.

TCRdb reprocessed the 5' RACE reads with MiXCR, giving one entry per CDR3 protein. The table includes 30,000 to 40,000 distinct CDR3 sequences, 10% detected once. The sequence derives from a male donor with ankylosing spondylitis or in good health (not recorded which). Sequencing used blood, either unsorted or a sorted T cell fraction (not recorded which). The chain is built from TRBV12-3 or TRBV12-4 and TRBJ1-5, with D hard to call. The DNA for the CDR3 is TGTGCCAGCACCCTATCGGACAATCAGCCCCAGCATTTT. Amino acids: CASTLSDNQPQHF.